The TCR beta chain under discussion was sequenced for a study of control samples from healthy donors and cancer patients. The germline V and J ends were trimmed by 1 base and 0 bases, with 4 bases remaining between them. The CDR3 consists of 13 residues. Germline CDR1 is SGHAT and CDR2 is FQNNGV. This table comes from immunoSEQ multiplex PCR, and its TCRdb copy is limited to in-frame clones, with some not included. This table holds about 79,000 clones, 93% found once. The V call is TRBV11-2, the J call TRBJ2-7; D is unclear. The receptor was isolated from a woman aged 40 to 49 with lung cancer. The sample was PBMCs. The CDR3 is CASSLGSSYEQYF. The CDR3 coding sequence is TGTGCCAGCAGCTTAGGTAGCTCCTACGAGCAGTACTTC. Based on the CDR3 plus reference TRBV11-2 and TRBJ2-7, the full variable domain is EAGVAQSPRYKIIEKRQSVAFWCNPISGHATLYWYQQILGQGPKLLIQFQNNGVVDDSQLPKDRFSAERLKGVDSTLKIQPAKLEDSAVYLCASSLGSSYEQYFGPGTRLTVT.